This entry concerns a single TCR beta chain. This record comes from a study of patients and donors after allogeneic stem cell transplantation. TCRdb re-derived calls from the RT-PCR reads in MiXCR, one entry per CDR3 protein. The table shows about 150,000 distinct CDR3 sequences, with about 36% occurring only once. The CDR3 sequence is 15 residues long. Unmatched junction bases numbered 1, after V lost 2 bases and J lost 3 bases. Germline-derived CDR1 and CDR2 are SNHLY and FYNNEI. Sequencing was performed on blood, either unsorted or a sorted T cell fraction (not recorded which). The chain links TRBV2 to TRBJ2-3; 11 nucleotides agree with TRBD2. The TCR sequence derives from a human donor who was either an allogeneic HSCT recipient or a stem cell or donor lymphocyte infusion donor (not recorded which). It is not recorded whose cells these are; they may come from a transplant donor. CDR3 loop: CASSERTSGTDTQYF. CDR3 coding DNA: TGTGCCAGCAGTGAAAGGACTAGCGGGACAGATACGCAGTATTTT.